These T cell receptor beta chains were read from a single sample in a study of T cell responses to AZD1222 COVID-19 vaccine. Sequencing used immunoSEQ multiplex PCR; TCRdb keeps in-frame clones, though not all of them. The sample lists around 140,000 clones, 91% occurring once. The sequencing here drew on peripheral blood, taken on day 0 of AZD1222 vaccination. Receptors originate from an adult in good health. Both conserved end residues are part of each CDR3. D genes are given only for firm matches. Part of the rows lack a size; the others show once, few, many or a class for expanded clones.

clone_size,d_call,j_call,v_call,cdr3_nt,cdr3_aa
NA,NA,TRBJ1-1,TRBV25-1,TGTGCCAGCAGTGAATTCTTTCAGGGTTCGAACACTGAAGCTTTCTTT,CASSEFFQGSNTEAFF
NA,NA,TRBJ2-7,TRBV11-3,TGTGCCAGCAGCTTAGATGGGGTGGAGGAGCAGTACTTC,CASSLDGVEEQYF
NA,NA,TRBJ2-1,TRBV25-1,TGTGCCAGCAGAGGGGGGGTGGCTGAGCAGTTCTTC,CASRGGVAEQFF
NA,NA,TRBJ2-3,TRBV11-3,TGTGCCAGCAGCGGGGGCACAGATACGCAGTATTTT,CASSGGTDTQYF
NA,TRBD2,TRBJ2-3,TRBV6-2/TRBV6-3,TGTGCCAGCAGTTCTCGGGGGGTGATACCAGATACGCAGTATTTT,CASSSRGVIPDTQYF
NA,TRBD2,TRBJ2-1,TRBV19,TGTGCCAGTAGTATAGGGATTCGGAGCGGGGGCCCATACTCCTACAATGAGCAGTTCTTC,CASSIGIRSGGPYSYNEQFF
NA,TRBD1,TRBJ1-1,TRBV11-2,TGTGCCAGCACCCCCGGACAGGCGGGGGGCGAAGCTTTCTTT,CASTPGQAGGEAFF
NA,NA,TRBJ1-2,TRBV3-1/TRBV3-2,TGTGCCAGCAGCCAAGATTATGGGGGGTTAGATGGCTACACCTTC,CASSQDYGGLDGYTF
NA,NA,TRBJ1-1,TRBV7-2,TGTGCCAGCAGTCCCGAAGGTGACATGAACACTGAAGCTTTCTTT,CASSPEGDMNTEAFF
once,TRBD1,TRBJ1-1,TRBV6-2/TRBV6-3,TGTGCCAGCAGTTACTTAGGACAGGGAGGAACTGAAGCTTTCTTT,CASSYLGQGGTEAFF
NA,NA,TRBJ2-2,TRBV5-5,TGTGCCAGCAGCTTGGAGGTTGTAGTAGCCGGGGAGCTGTTTTTT,CASSLEVVVAGELFF
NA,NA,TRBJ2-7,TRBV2,TGTGCCAGCAGCCCCCCCCGGGGATTGATCTACGAGCAGTACTTC,CASSPPRGLIYEQYF
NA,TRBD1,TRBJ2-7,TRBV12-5,TGTGCTAGTGGTTTGGCCACGCCGGGACAGGCCTACGAGCAGTACTTC,CASGLATPGQAYEQYF
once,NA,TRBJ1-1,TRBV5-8,TGTGCCAGCAGCTTGGCGGGTTCAGACTGGGCTTTCTTT,CASSLAGSDWAFF
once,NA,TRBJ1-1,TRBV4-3,TGCGCCAGCAGCCCAAGCCCCGGTACTAACACTGAAGCTTTCTTT,CASSPSPGTNTEAFF